This TCR beta chain derives from a study of radiotherapy plus CTLA-4 blockade in lung cancer. In the study overall: Disease control was present in around a third of patients, and objective responses in around 18%.

The V end was cut by 2 bases, the J end by 3 bases, with 7 bases between. The CDR3 length is 13 residues. Germline V gives CDR1 MDHEN, CDR2 SYDVKM. Study-wide results and limits: Once radiotherapy plus ipilimumab had been given, TCR clones derived from tumor expanded in blood. Among reported predictors of response, early blood T cell clone dynamics with interferon-beta performed best.

In chemo-refractory metastatic non-small-cell lung cancer, patients got ipilimumab CTLA-4 blockade together with focal radiation. Sequenced by immunoSEQ multiplex PCR; TCRdb stores in-frame clones only, minus some. The table includes around 71,000 clones, 76% detected once. With respect to this clone: The antigen remains undetermined.

This chain links TRBV28 with TRBJ1-2, with D possibly TRBD1 on 5 matching bases. This clonotype was obtained from a human donor with non-small cell lung cancer whose response to radiotherapy plus ipilimumab could not be evaluated. Some clones in this sample may be carry-over from other donors' samples. This sample comprised peripheral blood, obtained from a patient treated with radiotherapy plus ipilimumab. The CDR3 sequence is CASSLGRDYGYTF. The CDR3 DNA follows: TGTGCCAGCAGTTTAGGCAGGGACTATGGCTACACCTTC.